This TCR beta chain was profiled in a study of graft-versus-host responses after intestinal transplantation. Overall study: Each recipient received anti-thymocyte globulin induction, then tacrolimus and steroids for 3 to 4 years.

The data were produced by immunoSEQ multiplex PCR, yet TCRdb's version contains in-frame clones alone and is incomplete. The sample carries just over 85,000 clones, around 93% recorded once. General study results and limits: Peak circulating GvH clone levels were associated with early post-transplant HvG declines. GvH clonotypes were identified within recipient marrow, with a subset emerging first in ileum or blood.

Note on this clone: Its antigen is unidentified.

Germline V CDR1 and CDR2: SEHNR, FQNEAQ (reference sequence). This CDR3 region has 14 residues. Losses at the gene ends were 4 bases for V and 5 bases for J; bases not matched to a gene: 5. The specimen was unstimulated CD8+ T cells sorted from spleen or lymph node cells, collected before transplant. This sequence originates from a human donor who was the organ donor for an intestinal transplant. The chain couples TRBV7-9 to TRBJ1-1; 9 bases are shared with TRBD1. In DNA, the CDR3 is TGTGCCAGCAGCTGGGGGACAGGGAGGACTGAAGCTTTCTTT. Its translation is CASSWGTGRTEAFF.